The 11 T cell receptor beta chains below were found in one sample sequenced in a study of T cell changes during pregnancy in multiple sclerosis. Profiled with immunoSEQ multiplex PCR; TCRdb holds only in-frame clones, not every one. The repertoire consists of about 44,000 clones, with approximately 90% occurring once and the leading ten covering approximately 5.8%. Material: CD8+ T cells from peripheral blood mononuclear cells, obtained after pregnancy. These receptors were taken from a female donor in good health, enrolled as a control in a pregnancy study.

The V and J genes are TRBV12-5 and TRBJ2-3, with 8 bases matching TRBD2. CDR1 is LGHNT and CDR2 is FRNRAP in the germline V gene. The CDR3 totals 13 residues. With 5 bases clipped from V and 13 bases from J, the junction kept 11 bases outside the gene matches. The CDR3 coding sequence is TGTGCTAGTGGTACCCTAGTAGGCGGGGGGAAGTATTTT. It encodes CASGTLVGGGKYF. Together with reference TRBV12-5 and TRBJ2-3, the CDR3 gives the full variable domain: DARVTQTPRHKVTEMGQEVTMRCQPILGHNTVFWYRQTMMQGLELLAYFRNRAPLDDSGMPKDRFSAEMPDATLATLKIQPSEPRDSAVYFCASGTLVGGGKYFGPGTRLTVL.

The chain recombines TRBV7-8 with TRBJ2-5; TRBD2 matches at 13 bases. CDR1 is SGHVS, CDR2 FQNEAQ, per germline. The CDR3 loop spans 16 amino acids. V lost 5 bases, J lost 1 base, and 4 bases stayed unmatched. CDR3 loop: CASSPGLAGAQETQYF. The CDR3 DNA sequence: TGTGCCAGCAGCCCCGGACTAGCGGGGGCCCAAGAGACCCAGTACTTC.

The CDR3 DNA reads as TGTGCCAGCAGCTTTAAGGGAGTTTACGAGCAGTACTTC. Translation: CASSFKGVYEQYF. The chain couples TRBV11-1 to TRBJ2-7, with D possibly being TRBD2 (5 bases). This CDR3 is built from 13 residues. Germline V gives CDR1 SGHAT, CDR2 FQDESV (reference sequence). Trimming removed 3 bases at V and 4 bases at J, with 10 bases between.

This chain uses TRBV4-3 with TRBJ1-1; possible D gene TRBD1, 5 bases. CDR1 LGHNA and CDR2 YSLEER come from the germline V gene. The CDR3 sequence is 15 residues long. Trimming stripped 0 bases from V and 3 bases from J, with 11 bases between. CDR3 coding DNA: TGCGCCAGCAGCCAAGATCGTAGGGGATACACTGAAGCTTTCTTT. Its translation: CASSQDRRGYTEAFF.

The genes are TRBV7-9 and TRBJ1-3; no reliable D call. CDR3 length: 17 amino acids. Germline assignment: CDR1 SEHNR and CDR2 FQNEAQ (reference sequence). The V end lost 3 bases, the J end lost 0 bases, and 15 bases lay between the germline ends. CDR3 DNA: TGTGCCAGCAGCTTGCGGTGGCGGACTAGCTCTGGAAACACCATATATTTT. Translated: CASSLRWRTSSGNTIYF. Based on the CDR3 plus reference TRBV7-9 and TRBJ1-3, the full variable domain is DTGVSQNPRHKITKRGQNVTFRCDPISEHNRLYWYRQTLGQGPEFLTYFQNEAQLEKSRLLSDRFSAERPKGSFSTLEIQRTEQGDSAMYLCASSLRWRTSSGNTIYFGEGSWLTVV.

A few counts support this clone. The chain employs TRBV4-2 and TRBJ2-7; TRBD2 matches 9 bases. V lost 0 bases and J lost 2; bases outside the gene matches: 5. The CDR3 contains 16 residues. Germline CDR1 and CDR2: LGHNA and YNFKEQ. The CDR3 sequence is CASSQDGGGGAYEQYF. CDR3 coding DNA: TGTGCCAGCAGCCAAGATGGAGGCGGGGGGGCCTACGAGCAGTACTTC.

This chain connects TRBV6-6 to TRBJ2-3, with D maybe TRBD2 (6 bases). This CDR3 has 14 residues. Germline assignment: CDR1 MNHNY and CDR2 SVGAGI (reference sequence). Trimming took off 2 bases at V and 0 bases at J, with 6 bases between the two ends. CDR3 nucleotides: TGTGCCAGCAGTTACGGGGGGAGCACAGATACGCAGTATTTT. It specifies CASSYGGSTDTQYF.

This clone appeared a single time. The chain has TRBV2 and TRBJ2-5, with D possibly matching TRBD1 (5 bases). Deletions cut 1 base from V and 4 bases from J, with 13 bases between. Per the germline V gene, CDR1 is SNHLY and CDR2 is FYNNEI. The CDR3 is 15 amino acids. The CDR3 protein is CASSEDPGKTETQYF. The CDR3, as DNA: TGTGCCAGCAGTGAAGACCCAGGGAAAACAGAGACCCAGTACTTC.

The J gene is TRBJ1-2, the V gene TRBV9, with 8 bases matching TRBD1. CDR3 size: 15 residues. Losses at the gene ends were 3 bases for V and 4 bases for J; bases not matched to a gene: 8. The germline gives CDR1 SGDLS, CDR2 YYNGEE. CDR3 in DNA: TGTGCCAGCAGCGCCCCGAGACAGGGGTCCTATGGCTACACCTTC. This translates into CASSAPRQGSYGYTF.

The chain joins TRBV7-9 to TRBJ2-1; no firm D call. Germline CDR1 is SEHNR and CDR2 is FQNEAQ (reference sequence). The CDR3 loop spans 14 amino acids. Trimming stripped 7 bases from V and 0 bases from J, with 10 bases between. The CDR3 spells CASTPWSSYNEQFF. For the CDR3, the DNA is TGTGCCAGCACGCCGTGGAGCTCCTACAATGAGCAGTTCTTC.

The chain has TRBV6-6 and TRBJ1-5; 8 bases align to TRBD1. The junction had 13 bases not matched to a gene; V was cut back by 6 bases and J by 6 bases. Germline CDR1 and CDR2: MNHNY and SVGAGI (reference sequence). The CDR3 has 16 residues. CDR3 amino acids: CASSLPLQGASQPQHF. Here the CDR3 DNA reads TGTGCCAGCAGCTTACCACTGCAGGGGGCCAGTCAGCCCCAGCATTTT.